This TCR beta chain was recovered during a study of OX40 agonist ivuxolimab in advanced cancers. Study background: Patients were treated with ivuxolimab, an agonistic anti-OX40 (CD134) antibody.

Study results and limitations: By week 6 at 0.1 to 3.0 mg/kg, blood CD4+ and CD8+ T cells had expanded clonally.

Clones were sequenced by immunoSEQ multiplex PCR, and TCRdb holds only the in-frame ones, with some missing. The top ten hold roughly 3% of the sample, which has tens of thousands of clones, around nine tenths seen once. On this clone: Antigen: not known.

V lost 1 base, J lost 6 bases, and 16 bases lay in between. The germline CDR1 and CDR2 sequences are MDHEN and SYDVKM. The CDR3 extends over 16 amino acids. The TCR comes from an adult with an advanced solid tumor such as melanoma, head and neck, liver or kidney cancer. The specimen was CD4+ or CD8+ T cells sorted from blood, collected in a trial of the OX40 agonist ivuxolimab. The chain uses TRBV28 and TRBJ2-4; D perhaps matches TRBD2 (6 bases). The CDR3 DNA reads TGTGCCAGCAGTTTATCCCGCGGCGGGATCGCAAACATTCAGTACTTC. The encoded protein is CASSLSRGGIANIQYF. Together with reference TRBV28 and TRBJ2-4, the CDR3 gives the full variable domain: DVKVTQSSRYLVKRTGEKVFLECVQDMDHENMFWYRQDPGLGLRLIYFSYDVKMKEKGDIPEGYSVSREKKERFSLILESASTNQTSMYLCASSLSRGGIANIQYFGAGTRLSVL.